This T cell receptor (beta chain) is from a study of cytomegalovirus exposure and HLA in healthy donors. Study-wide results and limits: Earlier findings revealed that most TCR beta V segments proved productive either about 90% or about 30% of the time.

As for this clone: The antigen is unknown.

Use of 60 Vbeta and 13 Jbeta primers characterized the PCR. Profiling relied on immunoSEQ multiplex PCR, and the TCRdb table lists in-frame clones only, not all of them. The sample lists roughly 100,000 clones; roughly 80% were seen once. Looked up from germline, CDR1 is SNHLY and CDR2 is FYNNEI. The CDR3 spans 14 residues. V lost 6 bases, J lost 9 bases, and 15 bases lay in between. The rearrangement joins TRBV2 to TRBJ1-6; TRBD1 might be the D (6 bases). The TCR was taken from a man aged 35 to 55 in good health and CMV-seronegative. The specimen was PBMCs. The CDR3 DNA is TGTGCCAGCAGCACAGGGTTCGGGCGTTCACCCCTCCACTTT. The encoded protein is CASSTGFGRSPLHF.